The 24 T cell receptor beta chains listed next were all sequenced from one sample in a study of Graves' ophthalmopathy and Graves' hyperthyroidism. The TCR beta CDR3 regions underwent amplification from RNA transcripts. The workflow started with a first-round RT-PCR run with HTBI primers and then moved on to a second-round multiplex PCR. TCRdb called the multiplex PCR reads again in MiXCR, with one record for every CDR3 protein. The sample holds roughly 1.1 million distinct CDR3 sequences, about 40% seen once. The sample taken for sequencing was peripheral blood or thyroid tissue (not recorded which). The receptors shown here come from an adult man with Graves' hyperthyroidism.

In DNA, the CDR3 is TGCAGCGTTGAGGAGGGAACCCCGAACACCATATATTTT. The encoded protein is CSVEEGTPNTIYF. The J gene is TRBJ1-3, the V gene TRBV29-1; the D is unclear. The CDR3 length is 13 residues. Trimming took 3 bases from V and 7 from J, leaving 13 bases between them. Germline lookup yields CDR1 SQVTM and CDR2 ANQGSEA. The whole variable domain, remainder taken from reference TRBV29-1 and TRBJ1-3, is SAVISQKPSRDICQRGTSLTIQCQVDSQVTMMFWYRQQPGQSLTLIATANQGSEATYESGFVIDKFPISRPNLTFSTLTVSNMSPEDSSIYLCSVEEGTPNTIYFGEGSWLTVV.

The chain links TRBV14 to TRBJ1-2; 10 bases map to TRBD1. The V gene end was trimmed by 3 bases and the J gene end by 7 bases; junction bases not matched to a gene: 5. This CDR3 has 14 amino acids. Germline V gene lookup returns CDR1 SGHDN and CDR2 FVKESK. This chain's CDR3 is CASSQGQGLAGYTF. The CDR3 DNA is TGTGCCAGCAGCCAGGGACAGGGGTTGGCTGGCTACACCTTC.

This clonotype was seen a handful of times. The rearrangement uses TRBV29-1 and TRBJ2-2; maybe TRBD2 (6 bases). V shed 5 bases and J shed 4 bases, with 8 bases lying between them. CDR3 length: 12 amino acids. Germline V lookup: CDR1 SQVTM, CDR2 ANQGSEA. The CDR3 loop is CSVRGTTGELFF. CDR3 DNA sequence: TGCAGCGTTCGGGGGACCACCGGGGAGCTGTTTTTT.

The rearrangement links TRBV12-3 or TRBV12-4 to TRBJ1-6; 7 bases are shared with TRBD1. The CDR3 consists of 13 residues. J was trimmed by 9 bases and V by 4 bases; bases with no gene match: 3. The CDR3 region has the DNA TGTGCCAGCAGTTACCGGGACAGTTCACCCCTCCACTTT. Protein: CASSYRDSSPLHF.

V gene TRBV10-3 combines with J gene TRBJ2-2, with 9 bases fitting TRBD1. Germline assignment: CDR1 ENHRY and CDR2 SYGVKD. J gave up 3 bases and V 3 bases, and 2 bases lay outside the gene matches. This CDR3 is 15 amino acids long. The CDR3: CAISEQGAYTGELFF. For the CDR3, the DNA is TGTGCCATCAGTGAACAGGGGGCCTACACCGGGGAGCTGTTTTTT.

Turning to this clonotype: With a much larger clone just one base away, this may be a read error. This chain links TRBV7-9 with TRBJ2-5; no definite D call. The CDR3 sequence is 15 residues long. Germline CDR1 reads SEHNR; CDR2 reads FQNEAQ (reference sequence). The DNA of the CDR3 is TGTGCCAGCAGCTCCCCCCGGCCGAACCAAGAGACCCGGTACTTC. Residues: CASSSPRPNQETRYF. Variable domain in full (rest from reference TRBV7-9 and TRBJ2-5): DTGVSQNPRHKITKRGQNVTFRCDPISEHNRLYWYRQTLGQGPEFLTYFQNEAQLEKSRLLSDRFSAERPKGSFSTLEIQRTEQGDSAMYLCASSSPRPNQETRYFGPGTRLLVL.

Notes on this clonotype: A read error may produce the germline difference seen at one junction end. The genes are TRBV10-3 and TRBJ2-3; D remains ambiguous. Looked up from germline, CDR1 is ENHRY and CDR2 is SYGVKD. The CDR3 contains 15 residues. CDR3 residues: CATSDPGLVGDTQYF. DNA for the CDR3: TGTGCCACCAGTGACCCGGGCCTTGTGGGAGATACGCAGTATTTT.

This clonotype was seen once. The chain employs TRBV29-1 and TRBJ2-7; D tentatively fits TRBD1 or TRBD2 (5 bases each). The J call may not be correct, given that the DNA end is closer to TRBJ2-1. This CDR3 has 12 amino acids. Germline CDR1 and CDR2: SQVTM and ANQGSEA. Written as DNA, the CDR3 is TGCAGCGTTGCGGACACTAGGCAATGGCAGTTCTTC. Its protein is CSVADTRQWQFF.

A single count supports this clonotype. The V call is TRBV6-2 or TRBV6-3, the J call TRBJ1-3, with D unclear. CDR1 and CDR2 from the germline V gene are MNHEY and SVGEGT. There are 14 residues in the CDR3. V was clipped by 6 bases and J by 0 bases, with 9 bases between them. The CDR3 DNA is TGTGCCAGCAGCCCCCAAGCCTCTGGAAACACCATATATTTT. It yields the protein CASSPQASGNTIYF.

The V and J genes are TRBV7-9 and TRBJ2-2, with D perhaps matching TRBD1 (6 bases). V was trimmed by 8 bases and J by 4 bases, leaving 20 bases between them. The CDR3 is 16 residues long. Per germline, CDR1 SEHNR and CDR2 FQNEAQ (reference sequence). CDR3 in DNA: TGTGCCAGCCACTACTTGAGTGGGGGCGCCACCGGGGAGCTGTTTTTT. Its protein is CASHYLSGGATGELFF.

This clonotype was observed once. The CDR3 loop is CASSLASGGNEKLFF. The CDR3 DNA is TGTGCCAGCAGCTTAGCGTCAGGGGGAAATGAAAAACTGTTTTTT. The chain recombines TRBV7-9 with TRBJ1-4; 7 bases map to TRBD1. In germline, CDR1 is SEHNR, CDR2 FQNEAQ (reference sequence). The CDR3 is 15 residues long. V was pared by 0 bases and J by 5 bases, with 3 bases of the junction left unmatched.

Concerning this clonotype itself: This may stem from a read error, because a much larger clone lies one nucleotide away. This rearrangement joins TRBV6-1 to TRBJ2-6; tentative D call: TRBD1 (5 bases). This CDR3 region has 14 residues. Germline assignment: CDR1 MNHNS and CDR2 SASEGT. The CDR3 DNA is TGTGCCAGCAGTGAACTGGGTGGGGCCAACATCCTGACTTTC. This sequence encodes CASSELGGANILTF.

The V and J genes are TRBV3-1 and TRBJ2-7, with D uncertain. The CDR3 is 13 amino acids. Germline V lookup: CDR1 LGHDT, CDR2 YNNKEL (reference sequence). The ends were cut back, 0 bases at V and 6 bases at J, with 9 bases in the middle. CDR3 nucleotides: TGTGCCAGCAGCCAAGATTCCCCCTCCGAGCAGTACTTC. Encoded protein: CASSQDSPSEQYF.

The chain employs TRBV12-3 or TRBV12-4 and TRBJ2-5, with 8 positions matching TRBD2. The CDR3 covers 13 residues. The V and J ends lost 3 bases and 12 bases, in that order; junction bases with no gene match: 9. CDR3 in amino acids: CASSFADSGGKYF. The CDR3 DNA reads as TGTGCCAGCAGTTTCGCAGACTCGGGGGGGAAGTACTTC.

With regard to this clonotype: A much larger clone differs from this one at a single base, so this may be a read error. The chain uses TRBV10-3 and TRBJ2-7; possible D gene TRBD1, 6 bases. CDR3 length: 12 residues. From germline, CDR1 is ENHRY and CDR2 SYGVKD. The CDR3 DNA reads as TGTGCCACGCAAACAGGGTTCTACGGGCAGTACTTC. This gives the protein CATQTGFYGQYF.

A word on this clonotype: Germline is not matched at one junction end, which may reflect a read error. The V gene is TRBV7-9, the J gene TRBJ2-7; possible D gene TRBD2, 6 bases. CDR1 is SEHNR, CDR2 FQNEAQ, per germline (reference sequence). The CDR3 is made up of 10 amino acids. The CDR3 region is CASISGSSLF. CDR3 sequence (DNA): TGTGCCAGCATCTCCGGGAGCTCGCTCTTC.

This clonotype appeared once. J is TRBJ2-5 and V is TRBV19; 8 bases map to TRBD1. The V gene's germline CDR1 is LNHDA and CDR2 SQIVND (reference sequence). Trimming took 9 bases from V and 5 from J; bases not matched to a gene: 11. There are 14 residues in the CDR3. CDR3 residues: CASSPPGGMETQYF. CDR3 bases: TGTGCCAGCTCACCACCAGGGGGCATGGAGACCCAGTACTTC.

At least ten counts were recorded for this clonotype. The V gene is TRBV20-1, the J gene TRBJ1-2; TRBD1 might be the D (6 bases). Looked up from germline, CDR1 is DFQATT and CDR2 is SNEGSKA (reference sequence). CDR3 length: 14 residues. The ends were cut back, 4 bases at V and 2 bases at J, with 14 bases in the middle. The chain's CDR3 is CSATMTGQNYGYTF. For the CDR3, the DNA is TGCAGTGCTACAATGACAGGCCAGAACTATGGCTACACCTTC.

The V and J genes are TRBV20-1 and TRBJ1-5; TRBD1 matches 9 bases. This CDR3 region has 14 residues. Germline values: CDR1 DFQATT, CDR2 SNEGSKA (reference sequence). Unmatched junction bases numbered 4, after V lost 2 bases and J lost 5 bases. The CDR3 loop is CSARRGTGYQPQHF. The DNA of the CDR3 is TGCAGTGCTAGAAGGGGGACAGGGTATCAGCCCCAGCATTTT.

This chain connects TRBV30 to TRBJ2-7; no clear D. Per germline, CDR1 GTSNPN and CDR2 SVGIG (reference sequence). V was shortened by 4 bases and J by 4 bases, with 11 bases between the two germline ends. CDR3 size: 12 residues. DNA of the CDR3: TGTGCCTGGATGCGCACTGTGTACGAGCAGTACTTC. Amino acids: CAWMRTVYEQYF.

The chain employs TRBV25-1 and TRBJ1-5; tentatively, D is TRBD1 (6 bases). CDR3 length: 14 amino acids. The germline V and J ends were trimmed by 8 bases and 5 bases, with 16 bases remaining between them. Per the germline V gene, CDR1 is MGHDK and CDR2 is SYGVNS. Written as DNA, the CDR3 is TGTGCCAGCCCAGGGACAAGGACGGATCAGCCCCAGCATTTT. It translates to CASPGTRTDQPQHF.

There are many counts of this clonotype. The rearrangement links TRBV6-1 to TRBJ1-6; D is undetermined. The V end lost 1 base, the J end lost 13 bases, and 14 bases lay between the germline ends. The germline gives CDR1 MNHNS, CDR2 SASEGT. The CDR3 has 14 amino acids. In DNA form, the CDR3 reads TGTGCCAGCAGTGAAGGGTCCAAGGGCGCCCCCCTCCACTTT. This codes for CASSEGSKGAPLHF.

The chain combines TRBV28 with TRBJ1-2; D call uncertain. Trimming pared 5 bases from V and 6 bases from J, leaving 13 bases between. The CDR3 covers 13 residues. Germline assignment: CDR1 MDHEN and CDR2 SYDVKM. Here the CDR3 reads CASSPPLGNGYTF. The CDR3 nucleotides read TGTGCCAGCAGTCCCCCGTTAGGCAATGGCTACACCTTC.

The sample holds a few counts of this clonotype. The chain recombines TRBV29-1 with TRBJ1-1; D remains unclear. This CDR3 has 13 amino acids. Germline V gene lookup returns CDR1 SQVTM and CDR2 ANQGSEA. Trimming took off 6 bases at V and 0 bases at J, with 11 bases between the two ends. In DNA, the CDR3 is TGCAGCGTCCGGACCGACATGAACACTGAAGCTTTCTTT. Protein sequence: CSVRTDMNTEAFF.